This T cell receptor beta chain was identified during a study of blood T cell repertoires in COVID-19. This CDR3 spans 18 amino acids. V lost 4 bases, J lost 1 base, and 8 bases stayed unmatched. Germline CDR1 and CDR2: SEHNR and FQNEAQ (reference sequence). Assay used: immunoSEQ multiplex PCR; TCRdb lists only in-frame clones, some missing. In the table there are roughly 140,000 clones, 65% to 90% of which are singletons. Material: peripheral blood. This TCR was recovered from a woman in her 50s with acute or convalescent COVID-19. The gene calls are TRBV7-9 and TRBJ2-3, with 13 bases fitting TRBD2. The CDR3 is CASSSPQGLAGRTDTQYF. The CDR3 DNA is TGTGCCAGCAGCTCGCCTCAGGGACTAGCGGGGCGCACAGATACGCAGTATTTT.